What follows are 10 T cell receptor beta chains derived from one specimen sequenced in a study of blood T cell repertoires in COVID-19. Sequenced by immunoSEQ multiplex PCR; TCRdb stores in-frame clones only, minus some. The data contain about 170,000 clones, 85% to 90% of them singletons. The specimen sequenced was peripheral blood. These receptors came from a man between 50 and 59 years old who had recovered from COVID-19.

The rearrangement joins TRBV11-2 to TRBJ2-1; 7 bases fit TRBD1. The CDR3 is 17 residues long. The V and J ends lost 0 bases and 0 bases, in that order; junction bases with no gene match: 5. In germline, CDR1 is SGHAT, CDR2 FQNNGV. Here the CDR3 DNA reads TGTGCCAGCAGCTTAGATCTTAAGGGGGCCTCCTACAATGAGCAGTTCTTC. Its protein product is CASSLDLKGASYNEQFF.

Regarding this clone: At one end the junction does not follow the germline gene, possibly because of a read error. This chain links TRBV7-9 with TRBJ2-5; TRBD1 matches 8 bases. Germline V gene lookup returns CDR1 SEHNR and CDR2 FQNEAQ (reference sequence). This CDR3 has 14 residues. Here the CDR3 reads CASSPTGTGEAQYF. The CDR3 nucleotides read TGTGCCAGCAGCCCTACCGGGACAGGAGAGGCCCAGTACTTC. The whole variable domain, filled in from reference TRBV7-9 and TRBJ2-5, reads DTGVSQNPRHKITKRGQNVTFRCDPISEHNRLYWYRQTLGQGPEFLTYFQNEAQLEKSRLLSDRFSAERPKGSFSTLEIQRTEQGDSAMYLCASSPTGTGEAQYFGPGTRLLVL.

The rearrangement links TRBV5-1 to TRBJ2-2; 9 nucleotides match TRBD2. The junction had 3 bases not matched to a gene; V was cut back by 4 bases and J by 5 bases. This CDR3 contains 14 residues. CDR1 is SGHRS and CDR2 is YFSETQ in the germline V gene. The CDR3 sequence is CASSDLAGTGELFF. In DNA, the CDR3 is TGCGCCAGCAGCGATCTAGCGGGGACCGGGGAGCTGTTTTTT.

The CDR3 spells CASSQALSTDTQYF. The CDR3, as DNA: TGTGCCAGCAGCCAGGCTCTTAGCACAGATACGCAGTATTTT. The J gene is TRBJ2-3, the V gene TRBV7-3; D ambiguous. Germline CDR1 and CDR2: SGHTA and FQGTGA. CDR3 length: 14 amino acids. Deletions cut 5 bases from V and 0 bases from J, with 9 bases between.

The chain joins TRBV16 to TRBJ1-5; 8 bases map to TRBD1. The CDR3 runs 14 residues. The germline CDR1 and CDR2 sequences are KGHSY and FQNENV. V shed 2 bases and J 3 bases; nucleotides not matched to a gene: 0. CDR3 amino acids: CASSQQGANQPQHF. CDR3 in DNA: TGTGCCAGCAGCCAACAGGGGGCCAATCAGCCCCAGCATTTT.

Here the CDR3 reads CASSACGGSETQYF. CDR3 nucleotides: TGTGCCAGCAGCGCATGTGGGGGGTCAGAGACCCAGTACTTC. The chain uses TRBV21-1 and TRBJ2-5; the table's TRBD2 call for D was not verified on the DNA. TRBV21-1 is classified as a pseudogene. This CDR3 is built from 14 residues.

The J gene is TRBJ1-1, the V gene TRBV19; TRBD1 is a possible D gene (5 bases). This CDR3 region has 14 residues. CDR1 and CDR2 from the germline V gene are LNHDA and SQIVND (reference sequence). Trimming shortened V by 3 bases and J by 7 bases, and 15 bases separated the two germline ends. CDR3 in DNA: TGTGCCAGTAGTATCACAGGCGCCCCTATTGAAGCTTTCTTT. Encoded protein: CASSITGAPIEAFF.

This clone was recorded once. The V call is TRBV5-8, the J call TRBJ1-6; perhaps TRBD1 as D (6 bases). CDR1 and CDR2 from the germline V gene are SGHTS and YDEGEE. The CDR3 is 16 amino acids. The V and J ends lost 0 bases and 10 bases respectively, with 17 bases between them. The CDR3 sequence: CASSLGERQVGSPLHF. The CDR3 DNA follows: TGTGCCAGCAGCTTGGGGGAAAGACAGGTTGGCTCACCCCTCCACTTT.

J is TRBJ2-3 and V is TRBV29-1; 12 bases align to TRBD2. The CDR3 is made up of 17 amino acids. Germline CDR1 SQVTM, CDR2 ANQGSEA. V was pared by 0 bases and J by 2 bases, with 6 bases of the junction left unmatched. CDR3 protein: CSVEDPTSGRHTDTQYF. The CDR3 coding sequence is TGCAGCGTTGAAGATCCCACTAGCGGGAGGCACACAGATACGCAGTATTTT.

The chain employs TRBV18 and TRBJ1-1; tentative D call: TRBD1 (6 bases). The germline gives CDR1 KGHSH, CDR2 LQKENI. The length of the CDR3 is 13 residues. V lost 7 bases, J lost 0 bases, and 9 bases lay in between. The CDR3: CASFRDMNTEAFF. The CDR3, as DNA: TGTGCCAGCTTCCGGGACATGAACACTGAAGCTTTCTTT.